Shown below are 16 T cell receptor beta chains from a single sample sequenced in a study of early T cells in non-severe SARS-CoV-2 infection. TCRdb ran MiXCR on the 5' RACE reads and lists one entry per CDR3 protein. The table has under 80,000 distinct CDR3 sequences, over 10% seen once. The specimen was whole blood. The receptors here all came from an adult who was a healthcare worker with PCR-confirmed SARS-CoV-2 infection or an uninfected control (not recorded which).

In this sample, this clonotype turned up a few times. The DNA of the CDR3 is TGTGCCAGCAGCCTACGACCCGGGACAGGGGGCGTGAACTATGGCTACACCTTC. It encodes CASSLRPGTGGVNYGYTF. The V and J genes are TRBV7-6 and TRBJ1-2, with 12 bases lining up with TRBD1. This CDR3 has 18 amino acids. The germline CDR1 and CDR2 sequences are SGHVS and FNYEAQ. With 5 bases clipped from V and 2 bases from J, the junction kept 12 bases outside the gene matches.

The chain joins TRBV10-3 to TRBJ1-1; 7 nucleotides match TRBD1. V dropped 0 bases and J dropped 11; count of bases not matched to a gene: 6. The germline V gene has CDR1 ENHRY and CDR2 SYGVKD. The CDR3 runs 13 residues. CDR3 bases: TGTGCCATCAGTGAGTCGTCAGGGGGTAGCGCTTTCTTT. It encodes CAISESSGGSAFF.

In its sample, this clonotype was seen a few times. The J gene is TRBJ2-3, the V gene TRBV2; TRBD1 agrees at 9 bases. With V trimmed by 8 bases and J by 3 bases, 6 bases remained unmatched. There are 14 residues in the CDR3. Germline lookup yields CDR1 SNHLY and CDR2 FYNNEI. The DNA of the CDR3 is TGTGCCAGCTCCGGACAGGGGCTGACAGATACGCAGTATTTT. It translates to CASSGQGLTDTQYF.

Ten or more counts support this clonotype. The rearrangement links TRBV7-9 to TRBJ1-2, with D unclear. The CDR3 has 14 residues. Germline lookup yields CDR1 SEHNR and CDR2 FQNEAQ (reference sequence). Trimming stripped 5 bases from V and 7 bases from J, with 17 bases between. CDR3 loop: CASSAITVFLGYTF. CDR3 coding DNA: TGTGCCAGCAGCGCTATTACGGTATTCCTTGGCTACACCTTC.

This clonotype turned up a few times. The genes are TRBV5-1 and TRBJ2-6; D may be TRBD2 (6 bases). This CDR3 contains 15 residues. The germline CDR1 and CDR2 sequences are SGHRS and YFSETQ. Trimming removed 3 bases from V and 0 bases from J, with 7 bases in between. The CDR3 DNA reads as TGCGCCAGCAGCTCCGGGAGCTCTGGGGCCAACGTCCTGACTTTC. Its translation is CASSSGSSGANVLTF.

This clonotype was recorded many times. The CDR3 DNA follows: TGCAGCGTTGAAGAGTTAGCGGGTGCTCAAGAGACCCAGTACTTC. Amino acid sequence: CSVEELAGAQETQYF. The rearrangement links TRBV29-1 to TRBJ2-5; 7 nucleotides line up with TRBD2. Germline trimming cut 0 bases from V and 2 bases from J; bases unmatched to any gene: 6. This CDR3 comprises 15 residues. Germline V CDR1 and CDR2: SQVTM, ANQGSEA.

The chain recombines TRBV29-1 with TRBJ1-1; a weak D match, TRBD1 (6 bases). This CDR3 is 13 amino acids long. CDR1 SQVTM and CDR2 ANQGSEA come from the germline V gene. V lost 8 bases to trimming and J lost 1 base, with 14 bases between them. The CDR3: CSFTLQGNTEAFF. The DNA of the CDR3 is TGCAGCTTCACACTACAGGGGAACACTGAAGCTTTCTTT. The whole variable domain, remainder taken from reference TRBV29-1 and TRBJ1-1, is SAVISQKPSRDICQRGTSLTIQCQVDSQVTMMFWYRQQPGQSLTLIATANQGSEATYESGFVIDKFPISRPNLTFSTLTVSNMSPEDSSIYLCSFTLQGNTEAFFGQGTRLTVV.

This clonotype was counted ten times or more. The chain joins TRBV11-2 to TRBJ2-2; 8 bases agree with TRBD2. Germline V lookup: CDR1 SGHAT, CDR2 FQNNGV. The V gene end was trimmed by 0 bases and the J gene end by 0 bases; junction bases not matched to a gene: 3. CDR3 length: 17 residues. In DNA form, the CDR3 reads TGTGCCAGCAGCTTAGACCGGGGGGGAGCGAACACCGGGGAGCTGTTTTTT. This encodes CASSLDRGGANTGELFF.

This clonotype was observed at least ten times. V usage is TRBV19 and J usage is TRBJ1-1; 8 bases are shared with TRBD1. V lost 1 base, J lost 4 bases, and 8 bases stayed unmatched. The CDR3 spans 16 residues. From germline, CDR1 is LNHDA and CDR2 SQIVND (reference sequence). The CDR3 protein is CASSIGRQGAGTEAFF. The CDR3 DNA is TGTGCCAGTAGTATAGGTCGGCAGGGGGCTGGCACTGAAGCTTTCTTT.

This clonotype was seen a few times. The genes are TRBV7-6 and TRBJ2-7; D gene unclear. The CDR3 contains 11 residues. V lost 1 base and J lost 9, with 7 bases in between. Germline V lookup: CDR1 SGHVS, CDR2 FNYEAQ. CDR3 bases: TGTGCCAGCAGCTTAGGGCCCTGGCAGTACTTC. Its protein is CASSLGPWQYF.

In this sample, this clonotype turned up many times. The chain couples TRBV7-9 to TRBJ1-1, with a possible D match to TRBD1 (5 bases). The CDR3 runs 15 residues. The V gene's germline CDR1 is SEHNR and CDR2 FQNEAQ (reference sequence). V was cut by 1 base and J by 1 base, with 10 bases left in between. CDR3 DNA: TGTGCCAGCAGCTTAGTGGGGGGAGCGAACACTGAAGCTTTCTTT. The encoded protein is CASSLVGGANTEAFF.

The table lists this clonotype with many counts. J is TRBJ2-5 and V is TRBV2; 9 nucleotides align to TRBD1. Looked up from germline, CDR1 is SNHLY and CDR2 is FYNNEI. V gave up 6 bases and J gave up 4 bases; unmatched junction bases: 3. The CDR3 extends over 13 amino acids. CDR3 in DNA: TGTGCCAGCAGCGGACAGGGGAGAGAGACCCAGTACTTC. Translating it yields CASSGQGRETQYF.

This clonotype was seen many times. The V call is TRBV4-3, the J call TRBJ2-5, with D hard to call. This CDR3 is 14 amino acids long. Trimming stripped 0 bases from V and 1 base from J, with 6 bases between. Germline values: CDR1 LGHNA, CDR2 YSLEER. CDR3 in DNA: TGCGCCAGCAGCCAAGAACAGTTCCAAGAGACCCAGTACTTC. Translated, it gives CASSQEQFQETQYF.

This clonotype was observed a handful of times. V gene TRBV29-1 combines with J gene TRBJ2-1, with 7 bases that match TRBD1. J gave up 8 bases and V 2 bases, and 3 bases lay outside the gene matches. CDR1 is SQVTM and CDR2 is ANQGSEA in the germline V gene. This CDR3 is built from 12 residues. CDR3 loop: CSVEKGADEQFF. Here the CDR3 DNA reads TGCAGCGTTGAAAAGGGGGCGGATGAGCAGTTCTTC.

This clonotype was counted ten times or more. The CDR3 spells CASSPQGNEQFF. Here the CDR3 DNA reads TGTGCCAGCAGCCCCCAGGGGAATGAGCAGTTCTTC. V gene TRBV7-9 combines with J gene TRBJ2-1, with a tentative D call TRBD1 (6 bases). Deletions cut 5 bases from V and 7 bases from J, with 9 bases between. This CDR3 spans 12 amino acids. CDR1 is SEHNR, CDR2 FQNEAQ, per germline (reference sequence).

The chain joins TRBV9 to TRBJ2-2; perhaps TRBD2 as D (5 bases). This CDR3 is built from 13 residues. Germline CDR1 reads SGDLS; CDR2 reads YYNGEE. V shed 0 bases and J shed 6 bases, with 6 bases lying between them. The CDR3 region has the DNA TGTGCCAGCAGCGTAGAGAGGGCCGGGGAGCTGTTTTTT. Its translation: CASSVERAGELFF.